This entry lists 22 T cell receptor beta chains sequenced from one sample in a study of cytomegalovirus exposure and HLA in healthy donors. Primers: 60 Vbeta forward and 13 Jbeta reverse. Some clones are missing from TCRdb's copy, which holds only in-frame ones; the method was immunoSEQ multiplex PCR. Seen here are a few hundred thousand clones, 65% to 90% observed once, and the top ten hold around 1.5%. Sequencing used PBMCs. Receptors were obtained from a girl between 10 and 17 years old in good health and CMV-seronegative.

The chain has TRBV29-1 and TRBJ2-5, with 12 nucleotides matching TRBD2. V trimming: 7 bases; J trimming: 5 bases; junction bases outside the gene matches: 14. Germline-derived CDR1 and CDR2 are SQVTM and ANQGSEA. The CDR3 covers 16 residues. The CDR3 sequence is CSACESSGGAFETQYF. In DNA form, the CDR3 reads TGCAGCGCCTGTGAGTCTAGCGGGGGGGCATTCGAGACCCAGTACTTC.

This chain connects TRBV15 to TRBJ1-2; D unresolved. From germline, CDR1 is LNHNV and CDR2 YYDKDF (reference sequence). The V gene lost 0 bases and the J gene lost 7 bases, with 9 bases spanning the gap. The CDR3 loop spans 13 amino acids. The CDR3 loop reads CATSRDRVGGYTF. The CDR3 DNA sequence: TGTGCCACCAGCAGAGATCGGGTGGGTGGCTACACCTTC.

The CDR3 sequence: CASKTPLWGDDNSPLHF. The CDR3, as DNA: TGTGCCAGCAAGACTCCTCTGTGGGGGGACGATAATTCACCCCTCCACTTT. The chain joins TRBV28 to TRBJ1-6, with a weak D call TRBD1 (5 bases). In germline, CDR1 is MDHEN, CDR2 SYDVKM. This CDR3 comprises 17 residues. Deletions cut 7 bases from V and 5 bases from J, with 21 bases between.

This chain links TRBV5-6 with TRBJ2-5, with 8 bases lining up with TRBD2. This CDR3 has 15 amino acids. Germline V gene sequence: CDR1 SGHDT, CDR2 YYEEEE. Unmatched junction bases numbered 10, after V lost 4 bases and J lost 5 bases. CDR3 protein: CASSMVSGKGETQYF. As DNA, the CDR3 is TGTGCCAGCAGCATGGTTAGCGGGAAAGGCGAGACCCAGTACTTC.

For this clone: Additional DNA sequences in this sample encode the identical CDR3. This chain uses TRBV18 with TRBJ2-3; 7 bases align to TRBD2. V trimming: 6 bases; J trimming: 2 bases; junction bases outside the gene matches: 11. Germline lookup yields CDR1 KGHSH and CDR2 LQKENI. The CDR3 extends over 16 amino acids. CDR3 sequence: CASSPGLAANTDTQYF. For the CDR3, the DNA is TGTGCCAGCTCCCCGGGGCTAGCGGCAAACACAGATACGCAGTATTTT.

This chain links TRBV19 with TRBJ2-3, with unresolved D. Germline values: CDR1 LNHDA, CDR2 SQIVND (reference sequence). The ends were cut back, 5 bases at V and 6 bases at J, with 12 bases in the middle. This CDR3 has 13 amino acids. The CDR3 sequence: CASSAGLRDTQYF. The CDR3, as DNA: TGTGCCAGTAGTGCCGGTCTGAGGGATACGCAGTATTTT.

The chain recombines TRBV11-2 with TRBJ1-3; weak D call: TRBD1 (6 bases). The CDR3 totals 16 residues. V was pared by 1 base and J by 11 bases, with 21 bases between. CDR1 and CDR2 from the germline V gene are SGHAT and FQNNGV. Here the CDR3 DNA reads TGTGCCAGCAGCTTAGGAGTGAGGACAGCGCGGAACGCCATATATTTT. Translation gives CASSLGVRTARNAIYF. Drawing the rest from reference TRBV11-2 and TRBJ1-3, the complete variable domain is EAGVAQSPRYKIIEKRQSVAFWCNPISGHATLYWYQQILGQGPKLLIQFQNNGVVDDSQLPKDRFSAERLKGVDSTLKIQPAKLEDSAVYLCASSLGVRTARNAIYFGEGSWLTVV.

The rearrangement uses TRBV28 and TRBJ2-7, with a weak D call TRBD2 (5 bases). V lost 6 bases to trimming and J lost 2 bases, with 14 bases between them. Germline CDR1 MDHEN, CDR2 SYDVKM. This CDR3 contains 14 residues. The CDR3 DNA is TGTGCCAGCAGATTGGATGGGAGCCCCTACGAGCAGTACTTC. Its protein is CASRLDGSPYEQYF. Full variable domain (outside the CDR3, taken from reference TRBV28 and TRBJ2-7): DVKVTQSSRYLVKRTGEKVFLECVQDMDHENMFWYRQDPGLGLRLIYFSYDVKMKEKGDIPEGYSVSREKKERFSLILESASTNQTSMYLCASRLDGSPYEQYFGPGTRLTVT.

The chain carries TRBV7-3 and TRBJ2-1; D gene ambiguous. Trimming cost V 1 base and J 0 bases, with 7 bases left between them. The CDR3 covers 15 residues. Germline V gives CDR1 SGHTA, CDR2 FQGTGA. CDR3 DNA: TGTGCCAGCAGCTTAAAGGAGAGCTCCTACAATGAGCAGTTCTTC. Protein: CASSLKESSYNEQFF.

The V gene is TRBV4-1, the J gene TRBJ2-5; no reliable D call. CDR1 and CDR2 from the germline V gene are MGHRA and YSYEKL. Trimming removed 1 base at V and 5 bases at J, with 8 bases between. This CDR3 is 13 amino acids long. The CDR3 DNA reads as TGCGCCAGCAGCCAAGGGGCTGTGGAGACCCAGTACTTC. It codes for CASSQGAVETQYF.

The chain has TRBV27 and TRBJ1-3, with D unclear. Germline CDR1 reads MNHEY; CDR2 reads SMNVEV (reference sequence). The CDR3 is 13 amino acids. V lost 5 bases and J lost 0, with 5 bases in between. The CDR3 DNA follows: TGTGCCAGCAGTCCTTACTCTGGAAACACCATATATTTT. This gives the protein CASSPYSGNTIYF.

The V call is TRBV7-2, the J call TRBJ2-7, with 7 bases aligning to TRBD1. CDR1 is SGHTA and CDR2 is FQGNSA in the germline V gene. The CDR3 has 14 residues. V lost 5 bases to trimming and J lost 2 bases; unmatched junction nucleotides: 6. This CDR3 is CASSPGGTAYEQYF. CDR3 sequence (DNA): TGTGCCAGCAGCCCAGGGGGAACGGCCTACGAGCAGTACTTC.

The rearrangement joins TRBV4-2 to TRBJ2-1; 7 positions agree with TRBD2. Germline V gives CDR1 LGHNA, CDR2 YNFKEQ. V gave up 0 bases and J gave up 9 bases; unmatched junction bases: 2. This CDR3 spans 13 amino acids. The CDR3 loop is CASSQDGLGEQFF. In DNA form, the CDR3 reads TGTGCCAGCAGCCAAGATGGACTAGGTGAGCAGTTCTTC.

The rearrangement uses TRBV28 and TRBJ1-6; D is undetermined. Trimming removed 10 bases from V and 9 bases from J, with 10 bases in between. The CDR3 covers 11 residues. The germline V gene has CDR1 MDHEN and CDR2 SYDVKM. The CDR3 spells CATSEGSPLHF. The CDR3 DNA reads TGTGCCACCTCAGAGGGTTCACCCCTCCACTTT.

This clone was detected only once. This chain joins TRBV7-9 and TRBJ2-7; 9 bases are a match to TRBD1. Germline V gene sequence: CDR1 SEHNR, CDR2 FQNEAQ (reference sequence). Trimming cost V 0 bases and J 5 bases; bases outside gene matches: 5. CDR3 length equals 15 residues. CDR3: CASSLAGGQGDEQYF. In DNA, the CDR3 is TGTGCCAGCAGCTTAGCGGGGGGACAGGGCGACGAGCAGTACTTC.

The CDR3 spells CASRSGQGYNEQFF. The DNA of the CDR3 is TGTGCCAGCAGATCGGGACAGGGGTACAATGAGCAGTTCTTC. V gene TRBV27 combines with J gene TRBJ2-1; TRBD1 matches 10 bases. Germline lookup yields CDR1 MNHEY and CDR2 SMNVEV (reference sequence). The CDR3 consists of 14 residues. After removal of 6 bases from V and 4 bases from J, the junction contained 3 bases not matched to a gene.

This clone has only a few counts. The CDR3 is CASSVGGQSMNTEAFF. Here the CDR3 DNA reads TGTGCCAGCAGCGTAGGGGGACAGAGCATGAACACTGAAGCTTTCTTT. V usage is TRBV9 and J usage is TRBJ1-1; 7 positions agree with TRBD1. The CDR3 has 16 residues. In germline, CDR1 is SGDLS, CDR2 YYNGEE. The V and J ends lost 0 bases and 0 bases, in that order; junction bases with no gene match: 5.

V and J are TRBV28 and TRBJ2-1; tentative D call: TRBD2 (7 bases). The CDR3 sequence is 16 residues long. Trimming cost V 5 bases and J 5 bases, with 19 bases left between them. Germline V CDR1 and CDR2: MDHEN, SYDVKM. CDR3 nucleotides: TGTGCCAGCAGTACCCTACCTAGGGGGGGAGACAATGAGCAGTTCTTC. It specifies CASSTLPRGGDNEQFF.

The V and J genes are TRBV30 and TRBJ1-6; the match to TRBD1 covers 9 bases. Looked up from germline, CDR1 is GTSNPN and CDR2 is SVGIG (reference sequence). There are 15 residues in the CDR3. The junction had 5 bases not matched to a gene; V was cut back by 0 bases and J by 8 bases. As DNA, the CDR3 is TGTGCCTGGAGTGTACTGAGGACAGGGGATTCACCCCTCCACTTT. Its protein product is CAWSVLRTGDSPLHF.

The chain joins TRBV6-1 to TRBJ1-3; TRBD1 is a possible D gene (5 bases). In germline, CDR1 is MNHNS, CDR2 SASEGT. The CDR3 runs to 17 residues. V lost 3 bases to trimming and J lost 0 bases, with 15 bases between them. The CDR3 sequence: CASSDVWGGSSGNTIYF. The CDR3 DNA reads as TGTGCCAGCAGTGATGTCTGGGGGGGATCCTCTGGAAACACCATATATTTT.

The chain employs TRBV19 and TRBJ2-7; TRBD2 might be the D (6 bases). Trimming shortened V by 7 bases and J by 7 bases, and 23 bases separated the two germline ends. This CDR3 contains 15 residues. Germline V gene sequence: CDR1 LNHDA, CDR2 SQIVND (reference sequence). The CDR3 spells CASKETGAYGSEQYF. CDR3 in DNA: TGTGCCAGTAAAGAAACGGGCGCATACGGGAGTGAGCAGTACTTC.

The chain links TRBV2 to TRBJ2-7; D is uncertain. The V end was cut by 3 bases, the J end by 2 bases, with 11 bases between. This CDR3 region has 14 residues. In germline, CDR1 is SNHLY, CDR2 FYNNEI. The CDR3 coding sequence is TGTGCCAGCAGTGAGGTGGTAGTGCCCTACGAGCAGTACTTC. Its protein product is CASSEVVVPYEQYF.